One sample yielded the 26 T cell receptor beta chains listed below, sequenced in a study of cytomegalovirus exposure and HLA in healthy donors. Both 60 Vbeta primers and 13 Jbeta primers went into the PCR. TCRdb's table, derived via immunoSEQ multiplex PCR, lists solely in-frame clones and lacks some. Of under 200,000 clones in the sample, roughly 80% were seen once. The sample consisted of PBMCs. These receptors all stem from a male donor in good health and CMV-seropositive.

The chain couples TRBV6-5 to TRBJ1-3, with a possible D match to TRBD1 (5 bases). The CDR3 runs 16 residues. The V gene lost 1 base and the J gene lost 4 bases, with 14 bases spanning the gap. Germline V gene sequence: CDR1 MNHEY, CDR2 SVGAGI. The CDR3 DNA reads as TGTGCCAGCAGTTACTTCGACAGACCAGGGGGAAACACCATATATTTT. This translates into CASSYFDRPGGNTIYF.

The gene calls are TRBV5-4 and TRBJ1-2; 12 nucleotides line up with TRBD1. The V gene's germline CDR1 is SGHNT and CDR2 YYREEE (reference sequence). The trim removed 0 bases at V and 7 bases at J, leaving 1 base unmatched. CDR3 length: 14 amino acids. The CDR3 protein is CASSLAGQGAGYTF. Here the CDR3 DNA reads TGTGCCAGCAGCTTGGCGGGACAGGGGGCTGGCTACACCTTC.

The chain uses TRBV5-1 and TRBJ2-7; 8 bases are a match to TRBD1. The CDR3 consists of 15 residues. V shed 0 bases and J 3 bases; nucleotides not matched to a gene: 5. Per germline, CDR1 SGHRS and CDR2 YFSETQ. The CDR3 DNA sequence: TGCGCCAGCAGCTTGGAGACAGGGGTTCGCTACGAGCAGTACTTC. As protein: CASSLETGVRYEQYF.

The V and J genes are TRBV5-1 and TRBJ2-7; TRBD1 is a possible D gene (6 bases). V lost 3 bases, J lost 2 bases, and 21 bases lay in between. The CDR3 spans 17 residues. Germline V lookup: CDR1 SGHRS, CDR2 YFSETQ. The CDR3 DNA follows: TGCGCCAGCAGCTCCGCCACCGCGACAGGACAGCCCTACGAGCAGTACTTC. It is translated as CASSSATATGQPYEQYF.

The gene calls are TRBV5-1 and TRBJ2-1, with 8 bases lining up with TRBD1. The germline gives CDR1 SGHRS, CDR2 YFSETQ. This CDR3 comprises 15 residues. The ends lost 4 bases at V and 4 bases at J; junction bases unmatched: 7. The CDR3 sequence: CASSPRTGKYNEQFF. The CDR3, as DNA: TGCGCCAGCAGCCCAAGGACAGGGAAGTACAATGAGCAGTTCTTC.

The chain uses TRBV28 and TRBJ1-1; 7 bases agree with TRBD1. CDR3 size: 15 residues. Germline-derived CDR1 and CDR2 are MDHEN and SYDVKM. Unmatched junction bases numbered 6, after V lost 3 bases and J lost 2 bases. In nucleotides, the CDR3 is TGTGCCAGCAGTTTGTCGAGACAGGGCAACACTGAAGCTTTCTTT. Amino acids: CASSLSRQGNTEAFF.

Worth noting for this clone: The junction and the germline gene differ at one end; a read error may be behind it. The chain combines TRBV18 with TRBJ2-6, with D tentatively TRBD1 (5 bases). The length of the CDR3 is 17 residues. CDR1 KGHSH and CDR2 LQKENI come from the germline V gene. The CDR3 region is CASSPRRANSGANGLTF. In nucleotides, the CDR3 is TGTGCCAGCTCACCGCGACGGGCCAACTCTGGGGCCAACGGCCTGACTTTC.

This chain connects TRBV9 to TRBJ2-6, with D perhaps TRBD2 (5 bases). V dropped 4 bases and J dropped 0 bases, with 23 bases sitting between them. The CDR3 has 20 residues. CDR1 and CDR2 from the germline V gene are SGDLS and YYNGEE. The CDR3 nucleotides read TGTGCCAGCAGCCCAGAGGCCCTAAGCGGCTCCAACTCTGGGGCCAACGTCCTGACTTTC. It specifies CASSPEALSGSNSGANVLTF.

V usage is TRBV27 and J usage is TRBJ2-7; TRBD1 agrees at 10 bases. V gave up 11 bases and J gave up 7 bases; unmatched junction bases: 14. Germline lookup yields CDR1 MNHEY and CDR2 SMNVEV (reference sequence). The CDR3 runs 14 residues. In DNA form, the CDR3 reads TGTGCCGTAGGTGGTGGGGACAGGGGTCTGGAGCAGTACTTC. Protein sequence: CAVGGGDRGLEQYF.

V gene TRBV5-5 combines with J gene TRBJ1-2; 12 bases fit TRBD1. The junction had 8 bases not matched to a gene; V was cut back by 4 bases and J by 10 bases. Germline V gene data show CDR1 as SGHKS and CDR2 as YYEKEE (reference sequence). This CDR3 contains 14 residues. The CDR3 DNA is TGTGCCAGCAGCGTAGGGGGACAGGGGGCCGTCTACACCTTC. This gives the protein CASSVGGQGAVYTF.

The chain couples TRBV5-4 to TRBJ1-2, with D maybe TRBD1 (6 bases). Germline V gene lookup returns CDR1 SGHNT and CDR2 YYREEE (reference sequence). The CDR3 sequence is 15 residues long. V lost 0 bases, J lost 3 bases, and 12 bases lay in between. CDR3 bases: TGTGCCAGCAGCTTGGACCCAGGGGTTGACTATGGCTACACCTTC. This gives the protein CASSLDPGVDYGYTF. The entire variable domain, with the rest obtained from reference TRBV5-4 and TRBJ1-2, is as follows: ETGVTQSPTHLIKTRGQQVTLRCSSQSGHNTVSWYQQALGQGPQFIFQYYREEENGRGNFPPRFSGLQFPNYSSELNVNALELDDSALYLCASSLDPGVDYGYTFGSGTRLTVV.

For the CDR3, the DNA is TGTGCCAGCAGTCAAGGCCTGGGCCGTCTACAGCCCCAGCATTTT. The encoded protein is CASSQGLGRLQPQHF. The V call is TRBV28, the J call TRBJ1-5; D uncertain. Per germline, CDR1 MDHEN and CDR2 SYDVKM. V lost 5 bases and J lost 7, with 18 bases in between. This CDR3 comprises 15 residues.

A few counts support this clone. This chain links TRBV19 with TRBJ1-2; D is possibly TRBD1 (6 bases). Looked up from germline, CDR1 is LNHDA and CDR2 is SQIVND (reference sequence). CDR3 size: 14 residues. V gave up 5 bases and J gave up 1 base, with 11 bases separating them. The CDR3 coding sequence is TGTGCCAGTAGTTCCCGGACAGTTAACTATGGCTACACCTTC. Protein product: CASSSRTVNYGYTF.

The rearrangement links TRBV11-3 to TRBJ2-3, with D unclear. Germline V gene sequence: CDR1 SGHNT, CDR2 YENEEA. The CDR3 consists of 17 residues. V lost 7 bases, J lost 2 bases, and 22 bases lay in between. In DNA, the CDR3 is TGTGCCAGCACCCTAAGCGTGGGTGTGGGTGCCACAGATACGCAGTATTTT. Its protein product is CASTLSVGVGATDTQYF.

The rearrangement joins TRBV2 to TRBJ2-5; 7 positions match TRBD2. CDR3 length: 14 amino acids. Germline CDR1 and CDR2: SNHLY and FYNNEI. Trimming took 7 bases from V and 5 from J; bases not matched to a gene: 10. CDR3 loop: CASTRAGFVETQYF. The CDR3 nucleotides read TGTGCCAGCACCCGAGCGGGATTTGTCGAGACCCAGTACTTC.

This chain links TRBV7-2 with TRBJ2-7; 7 bases are a match to TRBD2. This CDR3 has 14 residues. Germline CDR1 reads SGHTA; CDR2 reads FQGNSA. Unmatched junction bases numbered 2, after V lost 3 bases and J lost 0 bases. CDR3 amino acids: CASSLGLPSYEQYF. As DNA, the CDR3 is TGTGCCAGCAGCTTGGGACTACCCTCCTACGAGCAGTACTTC.

The rearrangement joins TRBV6-6 to TRBJ2-7; D gene ambiguous. CDR1 and CDR2 (germline): MNHNY, SVGAGI (reference sequence). This CDR3 contains 12 residues. With 4 bases removed from V and 0 bases from J, the gap between germline ends came to 4 bases. In nucleotides, the CDR3 is TGTGCCAGCAGTTGGGCCTCCTACGAGCAGTACTTC. It encodes CASSWASYEQYF.

The rearrangement links TRBV9 to TRBJ2-3; 11 bases map to TRBD2. This CDR3 is 18 amino acids long. Trimming cost V 0 bases and J 0 bases; bases outside gene matches: 6. CDR1 is SGDLS and CDR2 is YYNGEE in the germline V gene. The CDR3, as DNA: TGTGCCAGCAGCGTAGGGGCTAGCGGGGGGACTAGCACAGATACGCAGTATTTT. The encoded protein is CASSVGASGGTSTDTQYF. The variable domain in full, completed from reference TRBV9 and TRBJ2-3, reads DSGVTQTPKHLITATGQRVTLRCSPRSGDLSVYWYQQSLDQGLQFLIQYYNGEERAKGNILERFSAQQFPDLHSELNLSSLELGDSALYFCASSVGASGGTSTDTQYFGPGTRLTVL.

V and J are TRBV6-1 and TRBJ1-6; no clear D. The germline V gene has CDR1 MNHNS and CDR2 SASEGT. The V end lost 3 bases, the J end lost 9 bases, and 9 bases lay between the germline ends. CDR3 length: 13 residues. The CDR3 nucleotides read TGTGCCAGCAGTGACCTGTCAGGTTCACCCCTCCACTTT. It translates to CASSDLSGSPLHF.

The J gene is TRBJ2-4, the V gene TRBV10-1; weak D call: TRBD2 (6 bases). Looked up from germline, CDR1 is WNHNN and CDR2 is SYGVQD (reference sequence). The CDR3 contains 14 residues. Trimming took 2 bases from V and 12 from J, leaving 17 bases between them. The CDR3 nucleotides are TGCGCCAGCAGTGAGACGCAGGGAGGATACAGTCAGTACTTC. Its protein product is CASSETQGGYSQYF.

V is TRBV11-2 and J is TRBJ1-4; TRBD1 aligns across 7 bases. Germline-derived CDR1 and CDR2 are SGHAT and FQNNGV. Trimming took 3 bases from V and 4 from J; bases not matched to a gene: 8. The CDR3 consists of 16 residues. Here the CDR3 reads CASSFGGRGNNEKLFF. The CDR3 DNA follows: TGTGCCAGCAGCTTCGGGGGCAGGGGGAATAATGAAAAACTGTTTTTT.

The rearrangement uses TRBV18 and TRBJ1-2; D might be TRBD1 (5 bases). The V gene lost 3 bases and the J gene lost 0 bases, with 14 bases spanning the gap. The CDR3 sequence is 16 residues long. In germline, CDR1 is KGHSH, CDR2 LQKENI. CDR3 bases: TGTGCCAGCTCACCGGGGACTTCTCGAGCTAACTATGGCTACACCTTC. It encodes CASSPGTSRANYGYTF. Full variable domain (outside the CDR3, taken from reference TRBV18 and TRBJ1-2): NAGVMQNPRHLVRRRGQEARLRCSPMKGHSHVYWYRQLPEEGLKFMVYLQKENIIDESGMPKERFSAEFPKEGPSILRIQQVVRGDSAAYFCASSPGTSRANYGYTFGSGTRLTVV.

This rearrangement joins TRBV23-1 to TRBJ2-7, with D uncertain. TRBV23-1 is an ORF, and what it does is uncertain. The ends were cut back, 1 base at V and 2 bases at J, with 9 bases in the middle. The CDR3 is made up of 14 amino acids. The CDR3 spells CASSQCPEAYEQYF. The CDR3 region has the DNA TGCGCCAGCAGTCAATGCCCAGAAGCCTACGAGCAGTACTTC.

This clone was picked up one time. This sequence joins TRBV19 and TRBJ2-3, with TRBD2 identical over 7 bases. CDR1 is LNHDA and CDR2 is SQIVND in the germline V gene (reference sequence). This CDR3 comprises 16 residues. Germline trimming cut 5 bases from V and 1 base from J; bases unmatched to any gene: 9. The CDR3: CASSFGGRAGTDTQYF. CDR3 nucleotides: TGTGCCAGTAGTTTTGGGGGGAGGGCCGGCACAGATACGCAGTATTTT.

The chain links TRBV30 to TRBJ2-1, with D possibly TRBD1 on 5 matching bases. Germline V gene data show CDR1 as GTSNPN and CDR2 as SVGIG (reference sequence). The CDR3 is made up of 17 amino acids. Trimming cost V 0 bases and J 0 bases, with 15 bases left between them. The CDR3 region is CAWSVPGLQSSYNEQFF. The CDR3 nucleotides are TGTGCCTGGAGTGTACCAGGGCTTCAGAGCTCCTACAATGAGCAGTTCTTC.

This clone occurred a few times. The CDR3 region has the DNA TGCGCCAGCAGAGTCGAGAGAAACACTGAAGCTTTCTTT. Protein product: CASRVERNTEAFF. The rearrangement links TRBV4-3 to TRBJ1-1; D gene uncertain. This CDR3 comprises 13 residues. Germline-derived CDR1 and CDR2 are LGHNA and YSLEER. V was trimmed by 6 bases and J by 2 bases, leaving 10 bases between them.